This passage covers 16 T cell receptor beta chains from one sample sequenced in a study of cytomegalovirus exposure and HLA in healthy donors. Both 60 Vbeta primers and 13 Jbeta primers went into the PCR. Sequencing was performed with immunoSEQ multiplex PCR; in TCRdb, only in-frame clones are kept and a portion is missing. The sample carries around 170,000 clones, approximately 84% recorded once. Sequenced: PBMCs. The receptors derive from a woman aged 40 to 50 in good health and CMV-seropositive.

This chain uses TRBV30 with TRBJ2-7, with D possibly TRBD2 on 6 matching bases. The CDR3 loop spans 13 amino acids. The germline gives CDR1 GTSNPN, CDR2 SVGIG (reference sequence). The V end was cut by 0 bases, the J end by 1 base, with 7 bases between. CDR3 loop: CAWSVRGSYEQYF. The CDR3 nucleotides read TGTGCCTGGAGTGTACGGGGGTCCTACGAGCAGTACTTC.

The chain links TRBV6-5 to TRBJ2-1, with TRBD1 matching 9 bases. V shed 10 bases and J 5 bases; nucleotides not matched to a gene: 6. CDR1 is MNHEY and CDR2 is SVGAGI in the germline V gene. The CDR3 runs to 13 residues. The CDR3 spells CATRQGGNNEQFF. CDR3 nucleotides: TGTGCCACCCGACAGGGGGGGAACAATGAGCAGTTCTTC.

The CDR3 loop is CASSDSAGTSYGYTF. The CDR3 DNA is TGTGCCAGCAGTGATTCGGCGGGGACCAGCTATGGCTACACCTTC. The rearrangement links TRBV6-1 to TRBJ1-2; D is possibly TRBD1 (5 bases). With 3 bases removed from V and 4 bases from J, the gap between germline ends came to 15 bases. The CDR3 is 15 residues long. From germline, CDR1 is MNHNS and CDR2 SASEGT.

A remark on this clone: An end of the junction does not agree with germline; a read error may underlie this. The gene calls are TRBV7-9 and TRBJ2-3; weak D call: TRBD1 (6 bases). There are 14 residues in the CDR3. Germline V gene sequence: CDR1 SEHNR, CDR2 FQNEAQ (reference sequence). The CDR3 loop is CSSSPRGKGDTQYF. The CDR3 DNA is TGTTCCAGCAGCCCCAGGGGTAAGGGAGATACGCAGTATTTT. The full variable domain, with the rest looked up from reference TRBV7-9 and TRBJ2-3, is DTGVSQNPRHKITKRGQNVTFRCDPISEHNRLYWYRQTLGQGPEFLTYFQNEAQLEKSRLLSDRFSAERPKGSFSTLEIQRTEQGDSAMYLCSSSPRGKGDTQYFGPGTRLTVL.

This rearrangement joins TRBV19 to TRBJ2-5; D possibly corresponds to TRBD2 (5 bases). The germline gives CDR1 LNHDA, CDR2 SQIVND (reference sequence). V dropped 3 bases and J dropped 1 base, with 9 bases sitting between them. CDR3 length equals 14 residues. The CDR3 DNA reads as TGTGCCAGTAGTATGGGAGCACCCCAAGAGACCCAGTACTTC. It is translated as CASSMGAPQETQYF.

The genes are TRBV28 and TRBJ2-7, with 9 bases lining up with TRBD1. CDR1 MDHEN and CDR2 SYDVKM come from the germline V gene. The CDR3 totals 14 residues. V was clipped by 6 bases and J by 10 bases; unmatched bases: 13. Written as DNA, the CDR3 is TGTGCCAGCAGGGGGGACAGGGTCACCATTAACCAGTACTTC. It specifies CASRGDRVTINQYF. The full variable domain, completed using reference TRBV28 and TRBJ2-7, is DVKVTQSSRYLVKRTGEKVFLECVQDMDHENMFWYRQDPGLGLRLIYFSYDVKMKEKGDIPEGYSVSREKKERFSLILESASTNQTSMYLCASRGDRVTINQYFGPGTRLTVT.

The V gene is TRBV19, the J gene TRBJ1-2; 10 nucleotides align to TRBD1. Germline values: CDR1 LNHDA, CDR2 SQIVND (reference sequence). The ends lost 5 bases at V and 5 bases at J; junction bases unmatched: 8. The CDR3 is 15 residues long. The CDR3 DNA sequence: TGTGCCAGTAGTCGGGGGACAGGGGACCTATATGGCTACACCTTC. This sequence encodes CASSRGTGDLYGYTF.

This chain connects TRBV29-1 to TRBJ2-5; 7 nucleotides line up with TRBD1. The trim removed 7 bases at V and 4 bases at J, leaving 15 bases unmatched. Germline loops: CDR1 SQVTM, CDR2 ANQGSEA. CDR3 size: 15 residues. This chain's CDR3 is CSAGPPTGSGETQYF. The CDR3 region has the DNA TGCAGCGCTGGCCCACCGACAGGGTCCGGAGAGACCCAGTACTTC.

The V gene is TRBV6-5, the J gene TRBJ1-2; unclear D gene. Per the germline V gene, CDR1 is MNHEY and CDR2 is SVGAGI. The CDR3 extends over 11 amino acids. Trimming left V 6 bases short and J 6 bases short, with 8 bases between. Here the CDR3 reads CASRFGHGYTF. CDR3 nucleotide sequence: TGTGCCAGCAGATTTGGCCATGGCTACACCTTC.

J is TRBJ2-7 and V is TRBV28, with 10 bases aligning to TRBD1. The germline V gene has CDR1 MDHEN and CDR2 SYDVKM. This CDR3 contains 13 residues. V shed 9 bases, J shed 9 bases, and the junction held 11 bases outside the gene matches. The CDR3 sequence: CASIDRGRLGQYF. CDR3 coding DNA: TGTGCCAGTATTGACAGGGGGCGGTTAGGGCAGTACTTC.

This clone was counted a single time. The chain joins TRBV10-3 to TRBJ2-1, with a tentative D call TRBD1 (5 bases). The CDR3 consists of 13 residues. CDR1 is ENHRY, CDR2 SYGVKD, per germline. The V and J ends lost 8 bases and 8 bases respectively, with 16 bases between them. The CDR3 sequence: CAIWGPSSDEQFF. In DNA form, the CDR3 reads TGTGCCATCTGGGGCCCCTCGTCGGATGAGCAGTTCTTC.

V gene TRBV27 combines with J gene TRBJ2-7, with 13 bases lining up with TRBD2. The J segment lost 3 bases and the V segment lost 3 bases, leaving 20 bases of the junction unmatched. The CDR3 spans 21 residues. Germline lookup yields CDR1 MNHEY and CDR2 SMNVEV (reference sequence). This CDR3 reads CASSFYPPGQKRTSGGYEQYF. In DNA, the CDR3 is TGTGCCAGCAGTTTTTACCCTCCGGGACAAAAAAGGACTAGCGGGGGCTACGAGCAGTACTTC.

The sample holds a few counts of this clone. V and J are TRBV28 and TRBJ1-6; 9 bases fit TRBD1. This CDR3 contains 16 residues. Germline-derived CDR1 and CDR2 are MDHEN and SYDVKM. V trimming: 5 bases; J trimming: 6 bases; junction bases outside the gene matches: 8. CDR3 loop: CASSGGDRALNSPLHF. The CDR3, as DNA: TGTGCCAGCAGTGGGGGGGACAGGGCCCTTAATTCACCCCTCCACTTT. The full variable domain, its missing parts supplied by reference TRBV28 and TRBJ1-6, is DVKVTQSSRYLVKRTGEKVFLECVQDMDHENMFWYRQDPGLGLRLIYFSYDVKMKEKGDIPEGYSVSREKKERFSLILESASTNQTSMYLCASSGGDRALNSPLHFGNGTRLTVT.

The rearrangement links TRBV19 to TRBJ2-7, with D tentatively TRBD1 (6 bases). Deletions cut 3 bases from V and 9 bases from J, with 21 bases between. CDR1 and CDR2 (germline): LNHDA, SQIVND (reference sequence). The CDR3 runs to 15 residues. CDR3 nucleotide sequence: TGTGCCAGTAGTATGGCACGGGACAACCGTGGTGGGCAGTACTTC. Translating gives CASSMARDNRGGQYF.

The V gene is TRBV7-2, the J gene TRBJ2-7; TRBD1 matches at 7 bases. The J segment lost 7 bases and the V segment lost 5 bases, leaving 14 bases of the junction unmatched. The CDR3 loop spans 15 amino acids. CDR1 SGHTA and CDR2 FQGNSA come from the germline V gene. The CDR3 loop is CASSKNGRGSWEQYF. The CDR3 nucleotides are TGTGCCAGCAGCAAAAACGGCAGGGGGTCGTGGGAGCAGTACTTC.

This clone was observed a handful of times. This CDR3 reads CASSLRQAGELFF. CDR3 DNA sequence: TGTGCCAGCAGTCTAAGACAGGCCGGGGAGCTGTTTTTT. The V and J genes are TRBV6-5 and TRBJ2-2, with D maybe TRBD1 (6 bases). The CDR3 is made up of 13 amino acids. V was pared by 5 bases and J by 6 bases, with 10 bases between. The germline CDR1 and CDR2 sequences are MNHEY and SVGAGI.